A selection of T cell receptor beta chains follows, all from one sample in a study of shared clonotypes between healthy human individuals. Using immunoSEQ multiplex PCR, the repertoire was profiled, and TCRdb retains in-frame clones only, with some absent. Here the sample spans about 2.1 million clones, 90% to 95% being singletons. What was sequenced was naive CD8+ T cells from PBMCs. These receptors were obtained from a man younger than 35 in good health. Some clones in this sample may be carry-over from other donors' samples. CDR3s include the opening cysteine and the closing phenylalanine or tryptophan. The order of the fields is D gene, J gene, V gene, clone size, CDR3 protein, CDR3 DNA. The D gene is left open where the match is weak. Rows may omit the clone size; those that give it use once, few, many or a size class.

- TRBJ1-2 TRBV27 - CASSGQPYYGYTF TGTGCCAGCAGCGGCCAACCCTACTATGGCTACACCTTC
- TRBJ2-7 TRBV7-6 - CASSLGRAYEQYF TGTGCCAGCAGCTTAGGCAGGGCCTACGAGCAGTACTTC
- TRBJ2-5 TRBV28 - CASIGPPGWGQETQYF TGTGCCAGCATTGGACCGCCAGGTTGGGGCCAAGAGACCCAGTACTTC
TRBD1 TRBJ2-5 TRBV7-9 - CASSLLTGEETQYF TGTGCCAGCAGCCTCCTAACAGGGGAAGAGACCCAGTACTTC
- TRBJ2-7 TRBV7-8 once CASSLSRSSYEQYF TGTGCCAGCAGCCTCTCCAGGAGCTCCTACGAGCAGTACTTC
TRBD2 TRBJ2-5 TRBV7-7 - CASSLGTSGSRNQETQYF TGTGCCAGCAGCTTAGGGACTAGCGGATCTCGGAACCAAGAGACCCAGTACTTC
- TRBJ2-5 TRBV29-1 - CSAQPRVGGGETQYF TGCAGCGCACAGCCCCGTGTCGGGGGTGGGGAGACCCAGTACTTC
- TRBJ2-7 TRBV27 - CASSPNYIYEQYF TGTGCCAGCAGTCCTAACTACATCTACGAGCAGTACTTC
- TRBJ2-1 TRBV7-9 - CASSYLGNEQFF TGTGCCAGCAGCTATCTAGGCAATGAGCAGTTCTTC
- TRBJ2-1 TRBV28 - CASSLYGGSYNEQFF TGTGCCAGCAGTTTATATGGGGGATCCTACAATGAGCAGTTCTTC
TRBD2 TRBJ2-7 TRBV5-1 - CASSSRGGSYEQYF TGCGCCAGCAGCTCCCGGGGGGGTTCCTACGAGCAGTACTTC
- TRBJ2-2 TRBV7-8 - CASSLVRGSTGELFF TGTGCCAGCAGCTTAGTCCGGGGTTCGACCGGGGAGCTGTTTTTT
TRBD1 TRBJ2-7 TRBV27 - CASSLYSGTGVTYEQYF TGTGCCAGCAGTTTATATTCCGGGACAGGGGTAACCTACGAGCAGTACTTC
TRBD1 TRBJ2-7 TRBV19 once CASSSRQGDYEQYF TGTGCCAGTAGTTCAAGACAGGGAGATTACGAGCAGTACTTC
- TRBJ2-3 TRBV7-9 - CASSLSEGDQTDTQYF TGTGCCAGCAGCCTCTCGGAGGGGGATCAAACAGATACGCAGTATTTT
TRBD2 TRBJ2-7 TRBV5-6 - CASSLLAGFSLSYEQYF TGTGCCAGCAGCTTGCTAGCGGGATTTTCCCTCTCCTACGAGCAGTACTTC
TRBD1 TRBJ1-2 TRBV5-4 - CASSIGDSLTNYGYTF TGTGCCAGCAGCATCGGGGACAGCCTCACTAACTATGGCTACACCTTC
- TRBJ2-1 TRBV6-1 - CASSAWEERRTYNEQFF TGTGCCAGCAGTGCTTGGGAGGAGCGGAGAACCTACAATGAGCAGTTCTTC
TRBD2 TRBJ2-7 TRBV7-9 - CASSATRDYHGEQYF TGTGCCAGCAGCGCTACCCGGGACTACCACGGGGAGCAGTACTTC
- TRBJ2-7 TRBV4-2 - CASSPTGIHEQYF TGTGCCAGCAGCCCGACGGGTATCCACGAGCAGTACTTC
- TRBJ2-7 TRBV25-1 once CASSLGELSYEQYF TGTGCCAGCAGTCTGGGGGAGCTCTCCTACGAGCAGTACTTC
- TRBJ1-1 TRBV4-1 few CASSQAAPVTEAFF TGCGCCAGCAGCCAAGCTGCCCCCGTCACTGAAGCTTTCTTT
TRBD2 TRBJ2-5 TRBV5-4 - CASSPRLAGEQETQYF TGTGCCAGCAGCCCCAGGCTAGCGGGAGAGCAAGAGACCCAGTACTTC
- TRBJ2-1 TRBV7-6 - CASSPTPGPNYNDEQFF TGTGCCAGCAGCCCTACGCCGGGGCCTAATTACAATGATGAGCAGTTCTTC
- TRBJ1-1 TRBV11-2 - CASSLYGGSTEAFF TGTGCCAGCAGCTTATACGGGGGTAGCACTGAAGCTTTCTTT
- TRBJ2-1 TRBV6-1 - CASSGTPVDNEQFF TGTGCCAGCAGTGGGACACCCGTGGACAATGAGCAGTTCTTC
TRBD2 TRBJ2-1 TRBV19 - CASSNSGGDNEQFF TGTGCCAGTAGTAACAGCGGGGGGGACAATGAGCAGTTCTTC
- TRBJ1-4 TRBV19 - CASSIWENEKLFF TGTGCCAGTAGTATTTGGGAGAATGAAAAACTGTTTTTT
TRBD1 TRBJ1-1 TRBV4-1 - CASSQEGQGAYTEAFF TGCGCCAGCAGCCAAGAGGGACAGGGGGCGTACACTGAAGCTTTCTTT
- TRBJ2-7 TRBV29-1 - CSAFLNEQYF TGCAGCGCGTTCTTGAACGAGCAGTACTTC
- TRBJ2-6 TRBV6-1 - CASSESYGGANVLTF TGTGCCAGCAGTGAATCGTATGGTGGGGCCAACGTCCTGACTTTC
- TRBJ2-1 TRBV9 - CASSVERPRYNEQFF TGTGCCAGCAGCGTAGAGCGACCACGCTACAATGAGCAGTTCTTC
- TRBJ1-1 TRBV19 - CASGPLDPLMNTEAFF TGTGCCAGTGGGCCTCTCGATCCCCTTATGAACACTGAAGCTTTCTTT
- TRBJ2-1 TRBV7-9 - CASSPPEGQDNNEQFF TGTGCCAGCAGTCCTCCCGAGGGACAAGATAACAATGAGCAGTTCTTC